This T cell receptor (beta chain) was captured by sequencing in a study of cytotoxic CD8 clonotypes in ibrutinib-treated CLL. Study-wide results and limits: On treatment, the uncommon public clonotypes contracted or remained stable. Clonality was higher at baseline than in age-matched healthy donors and tracked circulating CD8+ T-cell counts.

As regards this clone: Its antigen is undetermined.

The data were produced by immunoSEQ multiplex PCR, yet TCRdb's version contains in-frame clones alone and is incomplete. This table holds 43,000 or so clones, over 50% found once. The CDR3 has 14 residues. Germline loops: CDR1 MNHEY, CDR2 SMNVEV (reference sequence). V dropped 1 base and J dropped 8; count of bases not matched to a gene: 6. This TCR derives from a human donor with chronic lymphocytic leukemia. The chain recombines TRBV27 with TRBJ1-2, with 8 bases identical to TRBD1. This material consisted of PBMCs, taken after 24 months of ibrutinib treatment. CDR3 amino acids: CASSLLQGAGGYTF. As DNA, the CDR3 is TGTGCCAGCAGTTTATTGCAGGGGGCAGGAGGCTACACCTTC.